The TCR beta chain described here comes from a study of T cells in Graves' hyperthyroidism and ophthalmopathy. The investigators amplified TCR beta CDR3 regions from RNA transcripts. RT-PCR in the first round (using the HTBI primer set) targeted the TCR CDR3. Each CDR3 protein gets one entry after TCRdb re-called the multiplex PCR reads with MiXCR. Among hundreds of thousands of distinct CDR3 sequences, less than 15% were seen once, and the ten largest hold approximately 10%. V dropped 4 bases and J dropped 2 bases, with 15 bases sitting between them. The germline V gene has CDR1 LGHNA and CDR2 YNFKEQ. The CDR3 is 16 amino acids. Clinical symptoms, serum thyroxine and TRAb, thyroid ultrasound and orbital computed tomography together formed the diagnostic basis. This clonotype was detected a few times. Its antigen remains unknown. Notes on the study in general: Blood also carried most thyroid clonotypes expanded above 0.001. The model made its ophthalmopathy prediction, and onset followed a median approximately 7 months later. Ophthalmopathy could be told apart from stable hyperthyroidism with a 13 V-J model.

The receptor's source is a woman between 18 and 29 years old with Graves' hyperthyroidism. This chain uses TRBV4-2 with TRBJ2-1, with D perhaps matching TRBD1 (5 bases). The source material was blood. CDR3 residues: CASSPITGNPYNEQFF. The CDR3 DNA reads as TGTGCCAGCAGCCCTATCACAGGAAATCCCTACAATGAGCAGTTCTTC.